The T cell receptor (beta chain) described here comes from a study of identical twins. TCRdb re-analysed the 5' RACE reads in MiXCR, keeping a single row per CDR3 protein. Among over 500,000 distinct CDR3 sequences listed, roughly a fifth were seen once. This clonotype was recorded a few times. Its antigen is not identified. Study findings and constraints: Carriage of fewer insertions was seen in abundant cord blood beta clonotypes, whereas memory repertoires showed none. Beta out-of-frame sequences displayed a weaker excess of sharing between twins. Conclusions were based on cross-sectional statistical analysis, without following the same donors.

CDR3 size: 13 residues. CDR1 and CDR2 (germline): DFQATT, SNEGSKA (reference sequence). Germline trimming cut 1 base from V and 6 bases from J; bases unmatched to any gene: 6. This same sample was also part of a study on T cells expressing NK-cell markers. From that report: CD8+ T cells in roughly six donors included dominant NKG2C+ clonotypes at roughly 1.0-7.5%.

Sequencing was done on a sample of CD4+ T cells sorted from blood. The chain is built from TRBV20-1 and TRBJ2-7, with 7 bases lining up with TRBD2. This receptor was obtained from a young woman in good health. The CDR3 region has the DNA TGCAGTGCTAGAGGGGGAGGGGCACGCGAGCAGTACTTC. Translation gives CSARGGGAREQYF.